The subject of this entry is one TCR beta chain. Its antigen is not identified. This record belongs to a study of post-analysis software for immune sequencing data. For the study at large: Recorded subtypes: relapsing-remitting, secondary progressive, progressive-relapsing; some patients unannotated. General observations from the study: Among roughly 5 TRBV segments more frequent in patients than controls were TRBV5-6, TRBV5-1 and TRBV20-1. Under the F measure, samples that were prepared in one batch clustered strongly together.

The CDR3 has 13 residues. V dropped 10 bases and J dropped 2 bases, with 9 bases sitting between them. CDR1 is SGHTA, CDR2 FQGNSA, per germline. Built from TCR beta cDNA, the libraries had unique molecular identifiers in them. Out of roughly 0.95 to 11 million T cells, about 510,000 cDNA molecules were generated. TCRdb redid the calling of the PCR reads with MiXCR, one entry per CDR3 protein. In the table there are approximately 460,000 distinct CDR3 sequences, approximately 46% of which are singletons. The TCR comes from a girl aged 10 to 17 with multiple sclerosis. J is TRBJ2-6 and V is TRBV7-2, with unresolved D. Specimen: blood. The CDR3 spells CANSRTGANVLTF. The CDR3 nucleotides read TGTGCCAACAGTCGGACTGGGGCCAACGTCCTGACTTTC.